The 11 T cell receptor beta chains below come from one sample, sequenced in a study of glioma-infiltrating T cells after dendritic cell vaccination. Method: immunoSEQ multiplex PCR; TCRdb's copy keeps in-frame clones and lacks some. The table includes 45,000 to 55,000 clones, 65% to 90% detected once. Sequenced material: blood, taken before dendritic cell vaccination. The receptors were gathered from a human donor with glioblastoma.

This clone showed up just a few times. One junction end disagrees with the germline gene, perhaps due to a read error. The chain recombines TRBV7-9 with TRBJ2-7; D not certain. Germline CDR1 is SEHNR and CDR2 is FQNEAQ (reference sequence). The CDR3 loop spans 13 amino acids. The DNA for the CDR3 is TGTGCCAGCAGCTTAGGAGCAAGGCAGGATAAAAACTTC. This sequence encodes CASSLGARQDKNF.

In regard to this clone: The same CDR3 is also encoded by other DNA sequences in this sample. V gene TRBV20-1 combines with J gene TRBJ2-7; 7 nucleotides agree with TRBD2. The CDR3 consists of 11 residues. Trimming at V came to 6 bases and at J to 3 bases, leaving 2 bases not matched to a gene. Germline CDR1 and CDR2: DFQATT and SNEGSKA (reference sequence). The CDR3 is CSARGGYEQYF. In DNA form, the CDR3 reads TGCAGTGCCCGCGGGGGCTACGAGCAGTACTTC.

The V and J genes are TRBV2 and TRBJ2-1; TRBD1 aligns across 10 bases. Germline assignment: CDR1 SNHLY and CDR2 FYNNEI. With V trimmed by 4 bases and J by 4 bases, 16 bases remained unmatched. The CDR3 runs 19 residues. CDR3: CASSGLRDRGPLIYNEQFF. In DNA, the CDR3 is TGTGCCAGCAGTGGATTGCGGGACAGGGGCCCCCTTATTTACAATGAGCAGTTCTTC. Full variable domain (remainder filled in from reference TRBV2 and TRBJ2-1): EPEVTQTPSHQVTQMGQEVILRCVPISNHLYFYWYRQILGQKVEFLVSFYNNEISEKSEIFDDQFSVERPDGSNFTLKIRSTKLEDSAMYFCASSGLRDRGPLIYNEQFFGPGTRLTVL.

The chain joins TRBV25-1 to TRBJ1-5, with a tentative D call TRBD1 (6 bases). The CDR3 runs 16 residues. CDR1 is MGHDK, CDR2 SYGVNS, per germline. Trimming pared 2 bases from V and 2 bases from J, leaving 13 bases between. CDR3 in DNA: TGTGCCAGCAGTGAACCGGGGGGCAGGGGCAATCAGCCCCAGCATTTT. Protein sequence: CASSEPGGRGNQPQHF.

This rearrangement joins TRBV30 to TRBJ1-5, with D possibly matching TRBD1 (5 bases). Germline V gene lookup returns CDR1 GTSNPN and CDR2 SVGIG (reference sequence). V was shortened by 2 bases and J by 4 bases, with 9 bases between the two germline ends. The length of the CDR3 is 13 residues. The CDR3 here is CAWSPGNNQPQHF. DNA for the CDR3: TGTGCCTGGAGTCCAGGGAATAATCAGCCCCAGCATTTT.

The chain uses TRBV6-6 and TRBJ2-1; 8 nucleotides align to TRBD1. Germline lookup yields CDR1 MNHNY and CDR2 SVGAGI (reference sequence). Losses at the gene ends were 2 bases for V and 7 bases for J; bases not matched to a gene: 4. This CDR3 has 14 amino acids. The CDR3 spells CASSYVGDRNEQFF. The CDR3, as DNA: TGTGCCAGCAGTTACGTTGGGGACAGGAATGAGCAGTTCTTC.

The V gene is TRBV30, the J gene TRBJ2-5; D is unresolved. There are 15 residues in the CDR3. With 1 base removed from V and 0 bases from J, the gap between germline ends came to 12 bases. Germline-derived CDR1 and CDR2 are GTSNPN and SVGIG (reference sequence). The CDR3 sequence: CAWSGLADYQETQYF. DNA of the CDR3: TGTGCCTGGAGTGGGTTAGCCGATTACCAAGAGACCCAGTACTTC.

For the CDR3, the DNA is TGTGCCAGCAGACAGACAGGAAATTCACCCCTCCACTTT. Its protein is CASRQTGNSPLHF. This rearrangement joins TRBV6-5 to TRBJ1-6; possibly TRBD1 for D (6 bases). The CDR3 contains 13 residues. Trimming took 6 bases from V and 7 from J, leaving 10 bases between them. Germline CDR1 MNHEY, CDR2 SVGAGI.

The chain couples TRBV19 to TRBJ2-3, with 13 bases lining up with TRBD2. V was pared by 5 bases and J by 4 bases, with 3 bases of the junction left unmatched. The CDR3 length is 15 residues. Per the germline V gene, CDR1 is LNHDA and CDR2 is SQIVND (reference sequence). The CDR3 protein is CASSRTSGSPDTQYF. The CDR3 nucleotides read TGTGCCAGTAGTCGGACTAGCGGGAGCCCAGATACGCAGTATTTT.

The rearrangement joins TRBV4-3 to TRBJ2-2; D gene unclear. The germline V and J ends were trimmed by 1 base and 4 bases, with 7 bases remaining between them. Germline loops: CDR1 LGHNA, CDR2 YSLEER. The CDR3 consists of 14 residues. CDR3 loop: CASSQVGGTGELFF. Written as DNA, the CDR3 is TGCGCCAGCAGCCAAGTAGGCGGCACCGGGGAGCTGTTTTTT.

The chain recombines TRBV7-9 with TRBJ1-1, with a tentative D call TRBD1 (5 bases). Per germline, CDR1 SEHNR and CDR2 FQNEAQ (reference sequence). This CDR3 has 14 residues. V gave up 3 bases and J gave up 1 base, with 9 bases separating them. CDR3 bases: TGTGCCAGCAGCTTGGGCGGGGCGAACACTGAAGCTTTCTTT. Its protein product is CASSLGGANTEAFF.